These T cell receptor beta chains were read from a single sample in a study of T cell repertoires in cytomegalovirus infection. The antigens of these receptors remain unknown. TCRdb re-called the reads with MiXCR, one entry per CDR3 protein. Of 100,000 to 150,000 distinct CDR3 sequences listed, 20% to 30% were seen once; the top ten hold roughly 35%. Sequenced material: PBMCs, sequenced either directly or after in vitro stimulation (not recorded which). The receptors were sampled from a human donor in good health (CMV status not recorded). Some clones in this sample may be carry-over from other donors' samples. Each CDR3 is given with its conserved first and last residue. The order of the fields is CDR3 protein, CDR3 DNA, J gene, D gene, clone size, V gene. D genes are given only for firm matches. Size values are once, few and many counts, or a class for expanded clones, and some rows have none.

CDR3aa: CASKARTTEAFF
CDR3nt: TGTGCCAGTAAGGCCCGAACCACTGAAGCTTTCTTT
j_gene: TRBJ1-1
d_gene: .
abundance: many
v_gene: TRBV19

CDR3aa: CASSILLGTDVTYGYTF
CDR3nt: TGTGCCAGTAGTATTCTTTTGGGGACAGACGTTACCTATGGCTACACCTTC
j_gene: TRBJ1-2
d_gene: TRBD1
abundance: few
v_gene: TRBV19

CDR3aa: CASSLEWTGDEQFF
CDR3nt: TGTGCCAGCAGCTTGGAATGGACAGGGGATGAGCAGTTCTTC
j_gene: TRBJ2-1
d_gene: TRBD1
abundance: .
v_gene: TRBV5-5

CDR3aa: CASSLAGQGSGYTF
CDR3nt: TGTGCCAGCAGCTTAGCGGGACAGGGTTCTGGCTACACCTTC
j_gene: TRBJ1-2
d_gene: TRBD1
abundance: many
v_gene: TRBV7-2

CDR3aa: CASSLLGGATEAFF
CDR3nt: TGTGCCAGCAGTTTACTCGGGGGGGCAACTGAAGCTTTCTTT
j_gene: TRBJ1-1
d_gene: .
abundance: few
v_gene: TRBV28

CDR3aa: CASRLTGEISTDTQYF
CDR3nt: TGTGCCAGCAGATTAACAGGGGAAATTAGCACAGATACGCAGTATTTT
j_gene: TRBJ2-3
d_gene: TRBD1
abundance: .
v_gene: TRBV27

CDR3aa: CASSQGRLAGVHEQFF
CDR3nt: TGCGCCAGCAGCCAAGGCCGGCTAGCGGGAGTACATGAGCAGTTCTTC
j_gene: TRBJ2-1
d_gene: TRBD2
abundance: .
v_gene: TRBV4-3

CDR3aa: CASSFGFRTSGTDTQYF
CDR3nt: TGTGCCAGCAGCTTCGGGTTTAGGACTAGCGGTACAGATACGCAGTATTTT
j_gene: TRBJ2-3
d_gene: TRBD2
abundance: many
v_gene: TRBV7-2

CDR3aa: CAISESGTGVGSNQPQHF
CDR3nt: TGTGCCATCAGTGAGTCCGGGACAGGGGTTGGTAGCAATCAGCCCCAGCATTTT
j_gene: TRBJ1-5
d_gene: TRBD1
abundance: many
v_gene: TRBV10-3

CDR3aa: CATSRGEGARGGYGYTF
CDR3nt: TGTGCCACCAGCAGAGGAGAGGGTGCCCGGGGGGGCTATGGCTACACCTTC
j_gene: TRBJ1-2
d_gene: .
abundance: .
v_gene: TRBV15

CDR3aa: CAISRDRQGGYTF
CDR3nt: TGTGCCATCAGTCGGGACAGGCAGGGAGGCTACACCTTC
j_gene: TRBJ1-2
d_gene: TRBD1
abundance: few
v_gene: TRBV10-3

CDR3aa: CASSVPAGGLNNEQFF
CDR3nt: TGTGCCAGTAGTGTCCCTGCGGGAGGCCTGAACAATGAGCAGTTCTTC
j_gene: TRBJ2-1
d_gene: TRBD2
abundance: few
v_gene: TRBV19

CDR3aa: CASRPTGSGELFF
CDR3nt: TGTGCCAGCAGACCAACAGGGTCCGGGGAGCTGTTTTTT
j_gene: TRBJ2-2
d_gene: .
abundance: .
v_gene: TRBV7-9

CDR3aa: CASRERQGATGANVLTF
CDR3nt: TGTGCCAGCAGAGAGAGACAGGGGGCTACCGGGGCCAACGTCCTGACTTTC
j_gene: TRBJ2-6
d_gene: TRBD1
abundance: .
v_gene: TRBV6-6

CDR3aa: CASSLDLGWGNEQFF
CDR3nt: TGTGCCAGCAGCTTAGATCTCGGATGGGGCAATGAGCAGTTCTTC
j_gene: TRBJ2-1
d_gene: .
abundance: .
v_gene: TRBV11-2

CDR3aa: CASTLAGVETQYF
CDR3nt: TGTGCCAGCACCCTAGCGGGAGTGGAGACCCAGTACTTC
j_gene: TRBJ2-5
d_gene: TRBD2
abundance: few
v_gene: TRBV5-3

CDR3aa: CASSPHSLNTIYF
CDR3nt: TGTGCCAGCAGCCCTCATTCGTTAAACACCATATATTTT
j_gene: TRBJ1-3
d_gene: .
abundance: many
v_gene: TRBV11-3

CDR3aa: CASSLDRLGGYTF
CDR3nt: TGTGCCAGCAGCTTGGACAGATTGGGAGGCTACACCTTC
j_gene: TRBJ1-2
d_gene: .
abundance: .
v_gene: TRBV7-2

CDR3aa: CSGRGSMNTEAFF
CDR3nt: TGCAGCGGGCGGGGCTCCATGAACACTGAAGCTTTCTTT
j_gene: TRBJ1-1
d_gene: .
abundance: few
v_gene: TRBV29-1

CDR3aa: CASSSTSQGPRGKNIQYF
CDR3nt: TGTGCCAGCAGTTCGACGTCCCAGGGGCCGAGGGGCAAAAACATTCAGTACTTC
j_gene: TRBJ2-4
d_gene: .
abundance: .
v_gene: TRBV6-2/TRBV6-3

CDR3aa: CASSIGMTYSNQPQHF
CDR3nt: TGTGCCAGTAGTATTGGCATGACCTATAGCAATCAGCCCCAGCATTTT
j_gene: TRBJ1-5
d_gene: .
abundance: .
v_gene: TRBV19

CDR3aa: CASSLDRGYNYGYTF
CDR3nt: TGTGCCAGCAGCTTAGACAGGGGATATAACTATGGCTACACCTTC
j_gene: TRBJ1-2
d_gene: TRBD1
abundance: many
v_gene: TRBV7-2

CDR3aa: CATSRDPSGNTIYF
CDR3nt: TGTGCCACCAGCAGGGATCCCTCTGGAAACACCATATATTTT
j_gene: TRBJ1-3
d_gene: .
abundance: .
v_gene: TRBV15

CDR3aa: CSVSGLRKQETQYF
CDR3nt: TGCAGCGTCTCGGGACTCCGGAAACAAGAGACCCAGTACTTC
j_gene: TRBJ2-5
d_gene: .
abundance: .
v_gene: TRBV29-1

CDR3aa: CASRLAGAQSGELFF
CDR3nt: TGTGCCAGCAGGCTAGCGGGAGCCCAGTCCGGGGAGCTGTTTTTT
j_gene: TRBJ2-2
d_gene: TRBD2
abundance: .
v_gene: TRBV12-3/TRBV12-4

CDR3aa: CASSNVRNTIYF
CDR3nt: TGTGCCAGCAGTAACGTTCGAAACACCATATATTTT
j_gene: TRBJ1-3
d_gene: .
abundance: .
v_gene: TRBV6-5

CDR3aa: CASSLGGVTDTQYF
CDR3nt: TGTGCCAGCAGCTTAGGGGGAGTCACAGATACGCAGTATTTT
j_gene: TRBJ2-3
d_gene: .
abundance: many
v_gene: TRBV7-9

CDR3aa: CASSIVPQRQGNTEAFF
CDR3nt: TGTGCCAGTAGTATAGTCCCGCAAAGGCAGGGGAACACTGAAGCTTTCTTT
j_gene: TRBJ1-1
d_gene: .
abundance: few
v_gene: TRBV19

CDR3aa: CASRPDFLGTRGYTF
CDR3nt: TGTGCCAGCAGACCCGACTTTCTCGGGACGCGCGGCTACACCTTC
j_gene: TRBJ1-2
d_gene: .
abundance: .
v_gene: TRBV6-5

CDR3aa: CASERPGPNRRNEQFF
CDR3nt: TGTGCCAGCGAGAGACCAGGACCTAATAGGAGGAATGAGCAGTTCTTC
j_gene: TRBJ2-1
d_gene: .
abundance: .
v_gene: TRBV27

CDR3aa: CSAVGTDNRYEQYF
CDR3nt: TGCAGCGCCGTCGGGACGGATAATCGCTACGAGCAGTACTTC
j_gene: TRBJ2-7
d_gene: .
abundance: .
v_gene: TRBV29-1

CDR3aa: CASSSGLAGETDTQYF
CDR3nt: TGTGCCAGCAGCTCCGGACTAGCGGGAGAAACAGATACGCAGTATTTT
j_gene: TRBJ2-3
d_gene: TRBD2
abundance: .
v_gene: TRBV11-2

CDR3aa: CASSYSPTVGVRSYNEQFF
CDR3nt: TGTGCCAGCAGTTACTCGCCTACCGTGGGTGTTAGGTCCTACAATGAGCAGTTCTTC
j_gene: TRBJ2-1
d_gene: .
abundance: .
v_gene: TRBV6-6

CDR3aa: CASSPKSGGNEQFF
CDR3nt: TGTGCCAGCAGTCCTAAGTCCGGTGGCAATGAGCAGTTCTTC
j_gene: TRBJ2-1
d_gene: .
abundance: .
v_gene: TRBV7-3

CDR3aa: CASSLRASGSYEQYF
CDR3nt: TGCGCCAGCAGCCTCCGGGCGTCGGGCTCCTACGAGCAGTACTTC
j_gene: TRBJ2-7
d_gene: .
abundance: few
v_gene: TRBV4-1

CDR3aa: CASSLFGNAQVYSPLHF
CDR3nt: TGTGCCAGCAGCTTATTCGGGAACGCTCAAGTCTATTCACCCCTCCACTTT
j_gene: TRBJ1-6
d_gene: .
abundance: .
v_gene: TRBV7-2

CDR3aa: CASSLPGTGGRGEQFF
CDR3nt: TGTGCCAGCAGTTTACCCGGGACAGGGGGCCGTGGTGAGCAGTTCTTC
j_gene: TRBJ2-1
d_gene: TRBD1
abundance: .
v_gene: TRBV28

CDR3aa: CASSLGGAHSNQPQHF
CDR3nt: TGTGCCAGCAGCCTGGGGGGGGCTCATAGCAATCAGCCCCAGCATTTT
j_gene: TRBJ1-5
d_gene: .
abundance: .
v_gene: TRBV28

CDR3aa: CASGDRYGENTEAFF
CDR3nt: TGTGCCAGCGGGGACCGGTACGGAGAGAACACTGAAGCTTTCTTT
j_gene: TRBJ1-1
d_gene: .
abundance: few
v_gene: TRBV27

CDR3aa: CASGSPWTGGQPQHF
CDR3nt: TGTGCCAGTGGCTCGCCATGGACAGGGGGTCAGCCCCAGCATTTT
j_gene: TRBJ1-5
d_gene: TRBD1
abundance: few
v_gene: TRBV19

CDR3aa: CASSLAVGGYTF
CDR3nt: TGTGCCAGCAGCCTAGCAGTGGGTGGCTACACCTTC
j_gene: TRBJ1-2
d_gene: .
abundance: many
v_gene: TRBV7-2

CDR3aa: CASRDKSSSYNEQFF
CDR3nt: TGTGCCAGCAGAGACAAGTCTAGCTCCTACAATGAGCAGTTCTTC
j_gene: TRBJ2-1
d_gene: .
abundance: .
v_gene: TRBV28

CDR3aa: CATSREISRDGTYGYTF
CDR3nt: TGTGCCACCAGCAGAGAGATTTCACGGGACGGAACGTATGGCTACACCTTC
j_gene: TRBJ1-2
d_gene: .
abundance: .
v_gene: TRBV15